The source of this T cell receptor beta chain is a study of shared clonotypes between healthy human individuals. Genomic DNA per cell subset filled all wells of several immunoSEQ plates. In the study's own analysis: Junction-only sequences without quality scores came from ImmunoSEQ, so filtering differed. Data came from immunoSEQ multiplex PCR; TCRdb stores just in-frame clones and leaves some out. V, J and clone size reflect that table, while D and trimming were determined from the DNA. The repertoire has roughly 1 million clones, about 80% of them found once; the top ten carry approximately 0.56%. Looked up from germline, CDR1 is SEHNR and CDR2 is FQNEAQ (reference sequence). CDR3 length equals 14 residues. The V gene end was trimmed by 3 bases and the J gene end by 0 bases; junction bases not matched to a gene: 2.

The chain links TRBV7-9 to TRBJ2-7, with 7 bases identical to TRBD1. This clonotype originated in a man aged 18 to 29 in good health. Some clones in this sample may be carry-over from other donors' samples. Sequencing was done on a sample of memory CD4+ T cells from PBMCs. Subset given: CD45RA-negative fraction. CDR3 residues: CASSLGTDSYEQYF. Here the CDR3 DNA reads TGTGCCAGCAGCTTGGGGACAGACTCCTACGAGCAGTACTTC. Drawing the rest from reference TRBV7-9 and TRBJ2-7, the complete variable domain is DTGVSQNPRHKITKRGQNVTFRCDPISEHNRLYWYRQTLGQGPEFLTYFQNEAQLEKSRLLSDRFSAERPKGSFSTLEIQRTEQGDSAMYLCASSLGTDSYEQYFGPGTRLTVT.